This T cell receptor (beta chain) was captured in a study of T-cell memory formation after mild COVID-19. The CDR3 consists of 15 residues. The V and J ends lost 4 bases and 2 bases, in that order; junction bases with no gene match: 3. Per the germline V gene, CDR1 is SGHRS and CDR2 is YFSETQ. Via MiXCR, TCRdb re-called the 5' RACE reads, giving one row per CDR3 protein. The sample yields under 600,000 distinct CDR3 sequences, roughly 20% seen once. Material: PBMCs or a T cell subset sorted from them (not recorded which). The origin of this receptor is an adult woman who had mild COVID-19 (a few samples of this study predate the infection). Cell type and time point are not known. The chain joins TRBV5-1 to TRBJ1-5; TRBD1 aligns across 10 bases. In DNA form, the CDR3 reads TGCGCCAGCAGCATAGGGACAGGGGGCAATCAGCCCCAGCATTTT. It is translated as CASSIGTGGNQPQHF.